One sample yielded the 13 T cell receptor beta chains listed below, sequenced in a study of cytomegalovirus exposure and HLA in healthy donors. PCR used 60 Vbeta primers and 13 Jbeta primers. Using immunoSEQ multiplex PCR, the repertoire was profiled, and TCRdb retains in-frame clones only, with some absent. Counted here are some 160,000 clones, around 84% occurring once; the ten biggest clones make up about 6.8%. Sequencing was done on a sample of PBMCs. The source of these receptors is a man aged 45-60 years in good health and CMV-seropositive.

The V gene is TRBV19, the J gene TRBJ2-2; D possibly corresponds to TRBD2 (5 bases). Germline-derived CDR1 and CDR2 are LNHDA and SQIVND (reference sequence). V lost 6 bases and J lost 4, with 9 bases in between. The CDR3 runs 13 residues. The CDR3 loop reads CASSFGSTGELFF. The CDR3 DNA reads TGTGCCAGTAGCTTTGGGAGCACCGGGGAGCTGTTTTTT.

This clone appeared a few times. The chain uses TRBV22-1 and TRBJ2-7; the table's D gene call, TRBD2, was not cross checked with the DNA. TRBV22-1 counts as a pseudogene. The CDR3 has 16 residues. As DNA, the CDR3 is TGTCCTGGGAGCGCACCGGGGGACTGTTTTGTAACCGAGCAGTACTTC. It yields the protein CPGSAPGDCFVTEQYF.

The chain links TRBV7-9 to TRBJ1-3, with a possible D match to TRBD1 (5 bases). The germline CDR1 and CDR2 sequences are SEHNR and FQNEAQ (reference sequence). The CDR3 sequence is 18 residues long. The ends were cut back, 0 bases at V and 3 bases at J, with 18 bases in the middle. The CDR3 protein is CASSLATTQGSLGNTIYF. The CDR3 region has the DNA TGTGCCAGCAGCTTAGCTACAACTCAGGGCTCACTTGGAAACACCATATATTTT.

The rearrangement uses TRBV19 and TRBJ1-2, with a possible D match to TRBD1 (5 bases). In germline, CDR1 is LNHDA, CDR2 SQIVND (reference sequence). With 6 bases removed from V and 0 bases from J, the gap between germline ends came to 14 bases. The CDR3 spans 15 residues. The CDR3: CASRIWGEANYGYTF. CDR3 bases: TGTGCCAGTAGGATTTGGGGGGAAGCTAACTATGGCTACACCTTC. Supplemented by reference TRBV19 and TRBJ1-2, the full variable domain reads DGGITQSPKYLFRKEGQNVTLSCEQNLNHDAMYWYRQDPGQGLRLIYYSQIVNDFQKGDIAEGYSVSREKKESFPLTVTSAQKNPTAFYLCASRIWGEANYGYTFGSGTRLTVV.

The J gene is TRBJ1-5, the V gene TRBV2; 10 nucleotides agree with TRBD1. The CDR3 runs 15 residues. CDR1 and CDR2 from the germline V gene are SNHLY and FYNNEI. The V segment lost 6 bases and the J segment 2 bases; nucleotides outside the gene matches: 4. The CDR3 reads CASRGGTGGNQPQHF. For the CDR3, the DNA is TGTGCCAGCAGAGGGGGGACAGGGGGCAATCAGCCCCAGCATTTT.

The V and J genes are TRBV6-1 and TRBJ2-2, with a weak D call TRBD2 (5 bases). The CDR3 runs to 14 residues. CDR1 MNHNS and CDR2 SASEGT come from the germline V gene. V lost 8 bases and J lost 9, with 19 bases in between. The CDR3 protein is CASGGGPRARELFF. CDR3 nucleotides: TGTGCCAGCGGTGGCGGGCCCCGGGCCCGGGAGCTGTTTTTT.

The chain links TRBV10-3 to TRBJ2-1, with TRBD2 matching over 8 bases. V was clipped by 9 bases and J by 7 bases; unmatched bases: 11. Per the germline V gene, CDR1 is ENHRY and CDR2 is SYGVKD. This CDR3 comprises 14 residues. Here the CDR3 DNA reads TGTGCCATGGGGAGGGGCGTAGCGGGGAATGAGCAGTTCTTC. Protein product: CAMGRGVAGNEQFF.

The chain joins TRBV7-9 to TRBJ2-1; a weak D match, TRBD2 (6 bases). CDR1 and CDR2 from the germline V gene are SEHNR and FQNEAQ (reference sequence). This CDR3 comprises 15 residues. V gave up 5 bases and J gave up 2 bases, with 13 bases separating them. CDR3 sequence reads: CASSPYSGTYNEQFF. In DNA, the CDR3 is TGTGCCAGCAGCCCATATAGCGGTACCTACAATGAGCAGTTCTTC.

The chain couples TRBV7-3 to TRBJ2-7, with D perhaps TRBD1 (6 bases). In germline, CDR1 is SGHTA, CDR2 FQGTGA. The CDR3 totals 15 residues. The V and J ends lost 5 bases and 2 bases respectively, with 16 bases between them. CDR3 region: CASSLGPRGPYEQYF. The CDR3 nucleotides read TGTGCCAGCAGCCTCGGGCCCAGGGGCCCCTACGAGCAGTACTTC.

The rearrangement joins TRBV7-9 to TRBJ2-3; 9 bases line up with TRBD2. The CDR3 covers 16 residues. V was clipped by 2 bases and J by 4 bases; unmatched bases: 7. Germline CDR1 is SEHNR and CDR2 is FQNEAQ (reference sequence). The CDR3 loop reads CASSLLAGGRADTQYF. The CDR3, as DNA: TGTGCCAGCAGCTTACTGGCGGGGGGGCGGGCAGATACGCAGTATTTT.

The chain employs TRBV11-2 and TRBJ1-1, with a tentative D call TRBD1 (6 bases). This CDR3 is 14 amino acids long. Trimming removed 1 base at V and 4 bases at J, with 10 bases between. Germline V CDR1 and CDR2: SGHAT, FQNNGV. The CDR3 loop reads CASSLAGRGTEAFF. In DNA form, the CDR3 reads TGTGCCAGCAGCTTAGCCGGCAGGGGCACTGAAGCTTTCTTT.

This clone was detected only once. V usage is TRBV6-5 and J usage is TRBJ2-2; 7 bases are shared with TRBD1. Germline lookup yields CDR1 MNHEY and CDR2 SVGAGI. V lost 4 bases, J lost 4 bases, and 6 bases stayed unmatched. The CDR3 runs 15 residues. CDR3 DNA: TGTGCCAGCAGTTTAACAGGGGTGTTCACCGGGGAGCTGTTTTTT. Translating gives CASSLTGVFTGELFF.

The gene calls are TRBV6-7 and TRBJ2-1, with a possible D match to TRBD1 (7 bases). TRBV6-7 is reported as an ORF; its role is uncertain. V gave up 0 bases and J gave up 6 bases, with 18 bases separating them. The CDR3 contains 17 residues. The CDR3: CASSYSGGLSGLNEQFF. CDR3 coding DNA: TGTGCCAGCAGTTACTCAGGGGGCTTATCGGGACTCAATGAGCAGTTCTTC.